One TCR beta chain is described in this entry. Its antigen is still unknown. The sample originates from a study of graft-versus-host responses after intestinal transplantation. Study as a whole: All recipients got anti-thymocyte globulin induction, then tacrolimus and steroids for 2 to 4 years.

TCRdb's table, derived via immunoSEQ multiplex PCR, lists solely in-frame clones and lacks some. The sample records about 130,000 clones, about nine tenths being singletons. This CDR3 has 17 amino acids. Trimming took 4 bases from V and 4 from J; bases not matched to a gene: 9. Germline CDR1 and CDR2: MGHRA and YSYEKL. Study-level results: Detection of GvH clones occurred in recipient marrow, and some had their first appearance in ileum or blood. Circulating GvH clone levels at their peak were associated with HvG declines (early post-transplant). Patients with graft-donor T cell macrochimerism had high graft-versus-host to host-versus-graft clonal ratios in allografts.

The chain links TRBV4-1 to TRBJ2-3, with TRBD2 identical over 12 bases. This receptor was obtained from a human donor who received an intestinal transplant. This specimen consisted of unstimulated CD4+ T cells sorted from spleen or lymph node cells, obtained before intestinal transplant. DNA for the CDR3: TGCGCCAGCAGCCGAAAAACTAGCGGGAGGCAATCAGATACGCAGTATTTT. This codes for CASSRKTSGRQSDTQYF.